A selection of T cell receptor beta chains follows, all from one sample in a study of OX40 agonist ivuxolimab in advanced cancers. Repertoires were generated with immunoSEQ multiplex PCR, while TCRdb's copy carries only in-frame clones and drops some. This table has around 63,000 clones, around 74% appearing once. The starting material was CD4+ or CD8+ T cells sorted from blood, obtained in a trial of the OX40 agonist ivuxolimab. The receptor source for this set is an adult with an advanced solid tumor such as melanoma, head and neck, liver or kidney cancer. Both conserved end residues are part of each CDR3. Fields, in order: J gene, V gene, D gene, CDR3 length, clone size, CDR3 protein, CDR3 DNA. D genes are given only for firm matches. The size of a clone is reported for some rows only, either as once, few or many, or as a class for expanded clones.

j_call: TRBJ1-1
v_call: TRBV12-2
d_call: .
cdr3_length: 17
clone_size: .
cdr3_aa: CASRSCDRGRASTEAFF
cdr3_nt: TGTGCAAGTCGCTCATGCGACAGGGGGAGAGCATCCACTGAAGCTTTCTTT

j_call: TRBJ2-1
v_call: TRBV7-6
d_call: TRBD1
cdr3_length: 13
clone_size: .
cdr3_aa: CASTPGGWDEQFF
cdr3_nt: TGTGCCAGCACGCCAGGGGGCTGGGATGAGCAGTTCTTC

j_call: TRBJ2-5
v_call: TRBV4-3
d_call: .
cdr3_length: 15
clone_size: .
cdr3_aa: CASSQEGDHQETQYF
cdr3_nt: TGCGCCAGCAGCCAAGAGGGCGACCACCAAGAGACCCAGTACTTC

j_call: TRBJ2-7
v_call: TRBV27
d_call: .
cdr3_length: 13
clone_size: .
cdr3_aa: CASSPGRAYEQYF
cdr3_nt: TGTGCCAGCAGTCCGGGAAGGGCCTACGAGCAGTACTTC

j_call: TRBJ1-2
v_call: TRBV6-5
d_call: .
cdr3_length: 14
clone_size: .
cdr3_aa: CASSKGQFQYGYTF
cdr3_nt: TGTGCCAGCAGCAAAGGACAGTTTCAGTATGGCTACACCTTC

j_call: TRBJ2-7
v_call: TRBV5-1
d_call: .
cdr3_length: 16
clone_size: .
cdr3_aa: CASSLAIGKSSYEQYF
cdr3_nt: TGCGCCAGCAGCTTGGCGATTGGTAAATCCTCCTACGAGCAGTACTTC

j_call: TRBJ2-7
v_call: TRBV19
d_call: TRBD1
cdr3_length: 15
clone_size: .
cdr3_aa: CASRAPGQGSYEQYF
cdr3_nt: TGTGCCAGTAGGGCTCCGGGACAGGGATCTTACGAGCAGTACTTC

j_call: TRBJ1-2
v_call: TRBV19
d_call: .
cdr3_length: 14
clone_size: .
cdr3_aa: CASKGRAANYGYTF
cdr3_nt: TGTGCCAGTAAGGGCAGGGCAGCTAACTATGGCTACACCTTC

j_call: TRBJ1-2
v_call: TRBV11-2
d_call: .
cdr3_length: 11
clone_size: .
cdr3_aa: CASSQTSGYTF
cdr3_nt: TGTGCCAGCAGCCAGACAAGTGGCTACACCTTC

j_call: TRBJ1-5
v_call: TRBV7-2
d_call: .
cdr3_length: 13
clone_size: few
cdr3_aa: CASSLDDLQPQHF
cdr3_nt: TGTGCCAGCAGCTTAGATGACCTCCAGCCCCAGCATTTT

j_call: TRBJ2-7
v_call: TRBV4-2
d_call: .
cdr3_length: 13
clone_size: .
cdr3_aa: CASSPGHLYEQYF
cdr3_nt: TGTGCCAGCAGCCCGGGACACCTCTACGAGCAGTACTTC

j_call: TRBJ1-1
v_call: TRBV7-7
d_call: .
cdr3_length: 13
clone_size: .
cdr3_aa: CASSPVVGTEAFF
cdr3_nt: TGTGCTAGCAGCCCCGTGGTCGGCACTGAAGCTTTCTTT

j_call: TRBJ1-6
v_call: TRBV7-2
d_call: TRBD1
cdr3_length: 15
clone_size: .
cdr3_aa: CASSYDRGYNSPLHF
cdr3_nt: TGTGCCAGCAGTTACGACAGGGGCTATAATTCACCCCTCCACTTT

j_call: TRBJ2-6
v_call: TRBV9
d_call: TRBD2
cdr3_length: 17
clone_size: .
cdr3_aa: CASSVAVSGTGANVLTF
cdr3_nt: TGTGCCAGCAGCGTCGCCGTGAGCGGGACTGGGGCCAACGTCCTGACTTTC

j_call: TRBJ2-3
v_call: TRBV6-6
d_call: .
cdr3_length: 15
clone_size: few
cdr3_aa: CASSYAGFISDTQYF
cdr3_nt: TGTGCCAGCAGTTATGCAGGGTTTATCTCAGATACGCAGTATTTT

j_call: TRBJ2-2
v_call: TRBV2
d_call: .
cdr3_length: 13
clone_size: .
cdr3_aa: CASSDRAAGELFF
cdr3_nt: TGTGCCAGCAGTGACAGGGCCGCCGGGGAGCTGTTTTTT

j_call: TRBJ2-1
v_call: TRBV7-8
d_call: .
cdr3_length: 13
clone_size: .
cdr3_aa: CASSSLQGNEQFF
cdr3_nt: TGTGCCAGCAGCTCACTGCAGGGCAATGAGCAGTTCTTC

j_call: TRBJ2-3
v_call: TRBV28
d_call: TRBD1
cdr3_length: 16
clone_size: .
cdr3_aa: CASSSRGDSVSDTQYF
cdr3_nt: TGTGCCAGCAGTTCGAGAGGGGACAGTGTCTCAGATACGCAGTATTTT

j_call: TRBJ2-7
v_call: TRBV7-9
d_call: TRBD2
cdr3_length: 18
clone_size: .
cdr3_aa: CASSPRGSSGRLNYEQYF
cdr3_nt: TGTGCCAGCAGCCCAAGAGGCTCTAGCGGGAGGCTTAACTACGAGCAGTACTTC

j_call: TRBJ2-5
v_call: TRBV11-1
d_call: TRBD2
cdr3_length: 18
clone_size: .
cdr3_aa: CASSLGSGRTSGRETQYF
cdr3_nt: TGTGCCAGCAGCTTAGGATCGGGTCGGACTAGCGGGAGAGAGACCCAGTACTTC

j_call: TRBJ2-7
v_call: TRBV5-5
d_call: TRBD2
cdr3_length: 15
clone_size: .
cdr3_aa: CASSQGLAGPYEQYF
cdr3_nt: TGTGCCAGCAGCCAAGGACTAGCGGGCCCCTACGAGCAGTACTTC

j_call: TRBJ2-4
v_call: TRBV4-1
d_call: TRBD2
cdr3_length: 17
clone_size: .
cdr3_aa: CASSPKLAAMGGNIQYF
cdr3_nt: TGCGCCAGCAGCCCGAAACTAGCGGCCATGGGCGGAAACATTCAGTACTTC

j_call: TRBJ2-3
v_call: TRBV10-3
d_call: .
cdr3_length: 12
clone_size: .
cdr3_aa: CAIREEGGTQYF
cdr3_nt: TGTGCCATCAGGGAAGAGGGTGGTACGCAGTATTTT

j_call: TRBJ2-1
v_call: TRBV28
d_call: .
cdr3_length: 15
clone_size: once
cdr3_aa: CATTLTGIMNNEQFF
cdr3_nt: TGTGCCACCACCCTTACAGGGATTATGAACAATGAGCAGTTCTTC

j_call: TRBJ1-2
v_call: TRBV14
d_call: .
cdr3_length: 15
clone_size: .
cdr3_aa: CASSQDYGFSGGYTF
cdr3_nt: TGTGCCAGCAGCCAAGATTATGGGTTCTCGGGAGGCTACACCTTC

j_call: TRBJ2-1
v_call: TRBV27
d_call: TRBD2
cdr3_length: 14
clone_size: .
cdr3_aa: CASSSSGKGYEQFF
cdr3_nt: TGTGCCAGCAGTTCTAGCGGGAAAGGCTATGAGCAGTTCTTC